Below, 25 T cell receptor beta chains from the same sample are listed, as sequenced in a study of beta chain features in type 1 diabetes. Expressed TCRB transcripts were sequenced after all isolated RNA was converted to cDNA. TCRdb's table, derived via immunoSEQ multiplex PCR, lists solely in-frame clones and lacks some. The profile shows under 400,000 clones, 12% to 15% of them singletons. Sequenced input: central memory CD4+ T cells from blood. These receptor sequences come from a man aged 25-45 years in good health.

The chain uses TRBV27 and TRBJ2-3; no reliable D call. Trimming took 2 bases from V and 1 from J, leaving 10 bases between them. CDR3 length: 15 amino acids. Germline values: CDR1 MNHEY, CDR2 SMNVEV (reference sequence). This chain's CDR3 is CASSLTGLRTDTQYF. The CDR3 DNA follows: TGTGCCAGCAGTTTAACTGGTTTGCGCACAGATACGCAGTATTTT.

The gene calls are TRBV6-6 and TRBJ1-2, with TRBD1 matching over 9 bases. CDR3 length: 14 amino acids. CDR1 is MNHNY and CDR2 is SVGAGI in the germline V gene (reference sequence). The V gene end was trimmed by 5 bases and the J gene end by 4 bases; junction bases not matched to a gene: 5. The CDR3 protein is CASSPRTGVYGYTF. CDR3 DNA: TGTGCCAGCAGTCCCAGGACAGGGGTCTATGGCTACACCTTC.

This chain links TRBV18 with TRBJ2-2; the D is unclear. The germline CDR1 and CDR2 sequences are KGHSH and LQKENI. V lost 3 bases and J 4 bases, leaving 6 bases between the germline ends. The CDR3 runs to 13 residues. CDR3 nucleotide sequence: TGTGCCAGCTCACCTGGAGCCACCGGGGAGCTGTTTTTT. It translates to CASSPGATGELFF.

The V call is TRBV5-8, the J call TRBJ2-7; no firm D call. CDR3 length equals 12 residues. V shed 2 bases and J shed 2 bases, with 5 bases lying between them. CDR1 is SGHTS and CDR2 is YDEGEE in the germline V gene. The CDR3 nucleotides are TGTGCCAGCAGCTTAGTAGCCTACGAGCAGTACGTC. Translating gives CASSLVAYEQYV.

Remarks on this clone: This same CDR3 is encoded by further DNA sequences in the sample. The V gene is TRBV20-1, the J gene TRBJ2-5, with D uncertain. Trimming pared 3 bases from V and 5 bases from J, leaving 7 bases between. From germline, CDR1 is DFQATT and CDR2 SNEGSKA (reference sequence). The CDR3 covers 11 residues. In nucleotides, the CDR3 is TGCAGTGCTAGGACCGGGGAGACCCAGTACTTC. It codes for CSARTGETQYF.

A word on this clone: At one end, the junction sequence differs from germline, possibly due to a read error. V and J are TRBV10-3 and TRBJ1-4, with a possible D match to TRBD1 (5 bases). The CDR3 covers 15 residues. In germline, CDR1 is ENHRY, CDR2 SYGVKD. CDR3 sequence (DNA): TGTGCCATCAGTGGGGTTGGAGGGACTATTGAAAAACTGTTTTTT. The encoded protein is CAISGVGGTIEKLFF.

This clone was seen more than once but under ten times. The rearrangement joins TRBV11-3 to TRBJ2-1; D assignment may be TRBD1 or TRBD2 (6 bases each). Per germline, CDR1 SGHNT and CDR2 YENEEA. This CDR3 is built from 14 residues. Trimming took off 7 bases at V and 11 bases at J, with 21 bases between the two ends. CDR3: CASTLGRGDRKQFF. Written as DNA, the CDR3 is TGTGCCAGCACCCTAGGAAGGGGGGATCGTAAGCAGTTCTTC. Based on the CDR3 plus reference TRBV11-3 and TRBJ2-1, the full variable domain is EAGVVQSPRYKIIEKKQPVAFWCNPISGHNTLYWYLQNLGQGPELLIRYENEEAVDDSQLPKDRFSAERLKGVDSTLKIQPAELGDSAVYLCASTLGRGDRKQFFGPGTRLTVL.

CDR3 amino acids: CASSQAGTTLLATQYF. Written as DNA, the CDR3 is TGCGCCAGCAGCCAAGCGGGGACTACGCTTTTGGCTACGCAGTATTTT. The V and J genes are TRBV4-3 and TRBJ2-3; 7 bases align to TRBD2. Germline loops: CDR1 LGHNA, CDR2 YSLEER. CDR3 size: 16 residues. The V gene end was trimmed by 1 base and the J gene end by 8 bases; junction bases not matched to a gene: 12.

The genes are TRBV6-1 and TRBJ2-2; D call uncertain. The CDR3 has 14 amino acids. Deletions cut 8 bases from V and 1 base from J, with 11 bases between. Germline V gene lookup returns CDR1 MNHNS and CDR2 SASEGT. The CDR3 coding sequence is TGTGCCAGCTTGCGACTTATGAACACCGGGGAGCTGTTTTTT. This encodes CASLRLMNTGELFF.

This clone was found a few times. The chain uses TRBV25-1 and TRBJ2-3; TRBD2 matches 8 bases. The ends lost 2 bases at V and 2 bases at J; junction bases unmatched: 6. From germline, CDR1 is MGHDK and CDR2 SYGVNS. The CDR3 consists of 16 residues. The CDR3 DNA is TGTGCCAGCAGTGAACCCCCGGGAGGGCCCACAGATACGCAGTATTTT. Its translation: CASSEPPGGPTDTQYF.

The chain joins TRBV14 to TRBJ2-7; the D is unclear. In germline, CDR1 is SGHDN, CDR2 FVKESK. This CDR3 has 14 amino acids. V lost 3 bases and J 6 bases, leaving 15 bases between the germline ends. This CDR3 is CASSQAIPVREQYV. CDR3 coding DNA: TGTGCCAGCAGCCAGGCTATCCCAGTCCGCGAGCAGTACGTC.

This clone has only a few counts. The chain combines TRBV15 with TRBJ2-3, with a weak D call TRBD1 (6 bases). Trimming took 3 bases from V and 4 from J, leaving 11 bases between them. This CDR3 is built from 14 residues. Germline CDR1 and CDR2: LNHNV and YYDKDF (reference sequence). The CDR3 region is CATSRRAGADTQYF. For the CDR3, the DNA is TGTGCCACCAGCAGGAGGGCAGGGGCAGATACGCAGTATTTT.

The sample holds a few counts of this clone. The CDR3 spells CASSPTSGGARETQYF. CDR3 DNA sequence: TGTGCCAGCAGCCCTACTAGCGGGGGGGCCCGAGAGACCCAGTACTTC. J is TRBJ2-5 and V is TRBV5-4; TRBD2 aligns across 13 bases. V gave up 4 bases and J gave up 4 bases; unmatched junction bases: 7. The CDR3 length is 16 residues. Germline CDR1 reads SGHNT; CDR2 reads YYREEE (reference sequence).

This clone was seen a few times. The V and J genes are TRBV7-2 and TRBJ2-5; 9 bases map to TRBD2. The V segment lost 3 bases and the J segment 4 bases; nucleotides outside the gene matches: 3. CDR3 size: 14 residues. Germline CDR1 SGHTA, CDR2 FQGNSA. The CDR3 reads CASSLSSGVETQYF. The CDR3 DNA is TGTGCCAGCAGCTTGTCTAGCGGGGTAGAGACCCAGTACTTC.

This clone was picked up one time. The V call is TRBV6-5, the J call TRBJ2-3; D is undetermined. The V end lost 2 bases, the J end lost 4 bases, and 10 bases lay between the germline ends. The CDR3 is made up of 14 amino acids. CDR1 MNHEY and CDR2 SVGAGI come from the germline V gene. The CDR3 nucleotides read TGTGCCAGCAGTTACGGCCCTGGGGCAGATACGCAGTATTTT. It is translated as CASSYGPGADTQYF.

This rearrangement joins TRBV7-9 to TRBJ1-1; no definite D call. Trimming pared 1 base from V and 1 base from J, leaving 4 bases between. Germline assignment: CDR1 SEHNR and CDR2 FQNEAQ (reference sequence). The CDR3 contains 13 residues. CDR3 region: CASSLVGNTEAFF. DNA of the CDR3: TGTGCCAGCAGCTTAGTTGGGAACACTGAAGCTTTCTTT.

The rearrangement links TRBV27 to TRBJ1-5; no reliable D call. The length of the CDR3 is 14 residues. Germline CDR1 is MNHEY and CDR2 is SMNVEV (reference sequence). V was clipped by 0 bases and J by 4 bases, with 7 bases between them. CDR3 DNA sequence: TGTGCCAGCAGTTTATCGCAAAGAAATCAGCCCCAGCATTTT. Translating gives CASSLSQRNQPQHF.

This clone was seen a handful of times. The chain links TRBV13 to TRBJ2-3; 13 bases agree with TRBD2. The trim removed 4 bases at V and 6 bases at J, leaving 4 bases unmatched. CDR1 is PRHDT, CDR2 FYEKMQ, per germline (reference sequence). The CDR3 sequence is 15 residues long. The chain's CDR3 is CASSSRLAGGDTQYF. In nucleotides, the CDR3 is TGTGCCAGCAGCTCCCGACTAGCGGGAGGCGATACGCAGTATTTT. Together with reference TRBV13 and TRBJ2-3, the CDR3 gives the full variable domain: AAGVIQSPRHLIKEKRETATLKCYPIPRHDTVYWYQQGPGQDPQFLISFYEKMQSDKGSIPDRFSAQQFSDYHSELNMSSLELGDSALYFCASSSRLAGGDTQYFGPGTRLTVL.

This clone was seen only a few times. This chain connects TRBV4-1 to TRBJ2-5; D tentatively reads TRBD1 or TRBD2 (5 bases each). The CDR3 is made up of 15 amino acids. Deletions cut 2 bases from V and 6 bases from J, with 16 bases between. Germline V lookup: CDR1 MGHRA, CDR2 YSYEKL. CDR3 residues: CASSQFSAGTKTQYF. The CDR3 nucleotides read TGCGCCAGCAGCCAATTCTCGGCAGGGACGAAGACCCAGTACTTC.

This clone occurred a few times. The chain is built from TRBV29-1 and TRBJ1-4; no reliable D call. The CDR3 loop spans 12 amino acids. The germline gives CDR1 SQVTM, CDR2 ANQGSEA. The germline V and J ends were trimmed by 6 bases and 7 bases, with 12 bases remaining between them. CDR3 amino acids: CSVIGRGEKLFF. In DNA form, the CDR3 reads TGCAGCGTCATAGGGCGGGGTGAAAAACTGTTTTTT.

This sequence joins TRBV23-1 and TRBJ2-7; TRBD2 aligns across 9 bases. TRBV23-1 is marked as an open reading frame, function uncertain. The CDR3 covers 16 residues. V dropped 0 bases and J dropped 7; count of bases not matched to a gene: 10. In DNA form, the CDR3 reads TGCGCCAGCAGTCAATCTGGAAAGGTAGCGGGAGTTGAGCAGTACGTC. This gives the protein CASSQSGKVAGVEQYV.

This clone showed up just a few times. The CDR3 spells CASSPDGQGGNEKLFF. CDR3 in DNA: TGTGCCAGCAGCCCGGACGGACAGGGAGGAAATGAAAAACTGTTTTTT. The V and J genes are TRBV5-6 and TRBJ1-4, with TRBD1 matching over 8 bases. This CDR3 comprises 16 residues. The V gene end was trimmed by 4 bases and the J gene end by 5 bases; junction bases not matched to a gene: 10. CDR1 and CDR2 from the germline V gene are SGHDT and YYEEEE.

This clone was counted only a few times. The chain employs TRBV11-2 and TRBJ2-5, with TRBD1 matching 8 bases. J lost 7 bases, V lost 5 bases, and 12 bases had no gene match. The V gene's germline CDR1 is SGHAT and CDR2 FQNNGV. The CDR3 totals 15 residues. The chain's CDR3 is CASSPQGAGVWTQYF. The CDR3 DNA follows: TGTGCCAGCAGCCCGCAGGGGGCAGGGGTATGGACCCAGTACTTC.

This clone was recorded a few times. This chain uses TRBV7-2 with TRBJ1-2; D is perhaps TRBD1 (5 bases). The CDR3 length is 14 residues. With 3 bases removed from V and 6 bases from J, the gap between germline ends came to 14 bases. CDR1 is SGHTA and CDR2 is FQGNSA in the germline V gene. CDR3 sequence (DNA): TGTGCCAGCAGCTTCCGGGGGGGAGGAGATGGCTACACCTTC. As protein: CASSFRGGGDGYTF. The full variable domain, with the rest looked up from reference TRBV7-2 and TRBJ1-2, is GAGVSQSPSNKVTEKGKDVELRCDPISGHTALYWYRQSLGQGLEFLIYFQGNSAPDKSGLPSDRFSAERTGGSVSTLTIQRTQQEDSAVYLCASSFRGGGDGYTFGSGTRLTVV.

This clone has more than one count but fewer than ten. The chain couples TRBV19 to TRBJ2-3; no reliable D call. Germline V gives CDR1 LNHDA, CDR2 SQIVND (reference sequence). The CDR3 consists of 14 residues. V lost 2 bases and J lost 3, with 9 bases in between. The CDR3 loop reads CASSIRAPTDTQYF. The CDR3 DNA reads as TGTGCCAGTAGTATAAGGGCCCCGACAGATACGCAGTATTTT. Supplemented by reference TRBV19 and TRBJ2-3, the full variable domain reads DGGITQSPKYLFRKEGQNVTLSCEQNLNHDAMYWYRQDPGQGLRLIYYSQIVNDFQKGDIAEGYSVSREKKESFPLTVTSAQKNPTAFYLCASSIRAPTDTQYFGPGTRLTVL.